The 30 T cell receptor beta chains below were found in one sample sequenced in a study of blood T cell repertoires in COVID-19. The assay was immunoSEQ multiplex PCR, and TCRdb's table has in-frame clones only and misses some. The sample consists of under 250,000 clones, around 90% of them appearing once. The material sequenced was PBMCs or T cells enriched from blood (not recorded which). These receptors all stem from a woman in her twenties or thirties with acute COVID-19.

The genes are TRBV9 and TRBJ1-5; 10 bases map to TRBD1. J lost 4 bases, V lost 3 bases, and 1 base had no gene match. This CDR3 comprises 14 residues. CDR1 is SGDLS and CDR2 is YYNGEE in the germline V gene. CDR3 bases: TGTGCCAGCAGCGCGGGACAGGGGAATCAGCCCCAGCATTTT. Encoded protein: CASSAGQGNQPQHF.

The chain has TRBV12-5 and TRBJ1-5; D unresolved. The CDR3 runs 16 residues. The V gene's germline CDR1 is LGHNT and CDR2 FRNRAP. V was cut by 0 bases and J by 0 bases, with 9 bases left in between. The CDR3 DNA reads as TGTGCTAGTGGTTTGGTACGAGGGAATAGCAATCAGCCCCAGCATTTT. Its protein is CASGLVRGNSNQPQHF. The complete variable domain, with remaining parts taken from reference TRBV12-5 and TRBJ1-5, reads DARVTQTPRHKVTEMGQEVTMRCQPILGHNTVFWYRQTMMQGLELLAYFRNRAPLDDSGMPKDRFSAEMPDATLATLKIQPSEPRDSAVYFCASGLVRGNSNQPQHFGDGTRLSIL.

This clone showed up just a few times. The genes are TRBV5-4 and TRBJ1-5; TRBD1 matches at 10 bases. The CDR3 runs to 15 residues. With V trimmed by 2 bases and J by 4 bases, 3 bases remained unmatched. The V gene's germline CDR1 is SGHNT and CDR2 YYREEE (reference sequence). The CDR3 loop is CASSFDRGRNQPQHF. The CDR3 DNA reads as TGTGCCAGCAGCTTCGACAGGGGGCGGAATCAGCCCCAGCATTTT. The whole variable domain, remainder taken from reference TRBV5-4 and TRBJ1-5, is ETGVTQSPTHLIKTRGQQVTLRCSSQSGHNTVSWYQQALGQGPQFIFQYYREEENGRGNFPPRFSGLQFPNYSSELNVNALELDDSALYLCASSFDRGRNQPQHFGDGTRLSIL.

This chain links TRBV2 with TRBJ2-1, with TRBD2 matching over 8 bases. The V gene end was trimmed by 8 bases and the J gene end by 9 bases; junction bases not matched to a gene: 12. Germline CDR1 SNHLY, CDR2 FYNNEI. This CDR3 is built from 14 residues. The CDR3 loop reads CASGGRRGAGEQFF. The CDR3 DNA is TGTGCCAGCGGGGGACGGCGGGGGGCAGGTGAGCAGTTCTTC.

The J gene is TRBJ1-1, the V gene TRBV7-9; D gene ambiguous. The germline V and J ends were trimmed by 3 bases and 11 bases, with 13 bases remaining between them. CDR3 size: 12 residues. Germline CDR1 is SEHNR and CDR2 is FQNEAQ (reference sequence). This chain's CDR3 is CASSFVGLEAFF. The CDR3 DNA is TGTGCCAGCAGCTTCGTCGGTCTTGAGGCTTTCTTT.

The chain joins TRBV2 to TRBJ1-5; D is uncertain. The CDR3 has 14 residues. Germline CDR1 and CDR2: SNHLY and FYNNEI. Trimming cost V 8 bases and J 3 bases, with 14 bases left between them. The CDR3 DNA reads TGTGCCAGCCGAGACCGGGTGGACAATCAGCCCCAGCATTTT. Its translation is CASRDRVDNQPQHF.

The V and J genes are TRBV27 and TRBJ2-7, with D possibly matching TRBD2 (7 bases). V was pared by 5 bases and J by 6 bases, with 23 bases between. The CDR3 is made up of 16 amino acids. The V gene's germline CDR1 is MNHEY and CDR2 SMNVEV (reference sequence). The chain's CDR3 is CASSPSRGPTSLEQYF. In nucleotides, the CDR3 is TGTGCCAGCAGTCCCTCGCGGGGGCCGACCTCTCTCGAGCAGTACTTC.

The sample holds one count of this clone. This chain joins TRBV5-1 and TRBJ1-1; 9 positions agree with TRBD1. Unmatched junction bases numbered 7, after V lost 4 bases and J lost 6 bases. The CDR3 covers 14 residues. CDR1 and CDR2 (germline): SGHRS, YFSETQ. The CDR3 nucleotides are TGCGCCAGCAGCAGGACAGGGGTTACTGCTGAAGCTTTCTTT. It translates to CASSRTGVTAEAFF.

The chain couples TRBV10-1 to TRBJ2-7, with D hard to call. The V end was cut by 5 bases, the J end by 1 base, with 12 bases between. The CDR3 is made up of 14 amino acids. CDR1 WNHNN and CDR2 SYGVQD come from the germline V gene (reference sequence). The CDR3 sequence is CASSNTDPSYEQYF. CDR3 coding DNA: TGCGCCAGCAGTAATACAGACCCTTCCTACGAGCAGTACTTC.

The table lists this clone with a few counts. The chain couples TRBV3-1 (or the pseudogene TRBV3-2) to TRBJ1-4; a possible D gene is TRBD1 (5 bases). CDR1 LGHDT and CDR2 YNNKEL come from the germline V gene (reference sequence). The germline V and J ends were trimmed by 0 bases and 5 bases, with 10 bases remaining between them. CDR3 length: 15 residues. The CDR3 reads CASSQEGGANEKLFF. DNA of the CDR3: TGTGCCAGCAGCCAAGAAGGTGGGGCAAATGAAAAACTGTTTTTT.

This chain links TRBV4-2 with TRBJ1-4; D call uncertain. Germline lookup yields CDR1 LGHNA and CDR2 YNFKEQ. The CDR3 runs to 14 residues. The germline V and J ends were trimmed by 0 bases and 11 bases, with 13 bases remaining between them. CDR3 in amino acids: CASSQDEGVGKLFF. CDR3 DNA sequence: TGTGCCAGCAGCCAAGATGAGGGCGTTGGGAAACTGTTTTTT.

The V and J genes are TRBV10-3 and TRBJ2-7, with 8 bases matching TRBD1. CDR3 length: 14 residues. The junction had 8 bases not matched to a gene; V was cut back by 4 bases and J by 6 bases. CDR1 and CDR2 (germline): ENHRY, SYGVKD. CDR3 DNA: TGTGCCATCAGTGCCACGGACAGGGTTGGCGAGCAGTACTTC. Amino acid sequence: CAISATDRVGEQYF.

The chain recombines TRBV18 with TRBJ2-5; D call uncertain. The V gene's germline CDR1 is KGHSH and CDR2 LQKENI. Trimming removed 0 bases at V and 4 bases at J, with 9 bases between. This CDR3 comprises 14 residues. CDR3 nucleotide sequence: TGTGCCAGCTCACCACCGGCGGTAGGAGAGACCCAGTACTTC. Translation: CASSPPAVGETQYF.

The V gene is TRBV9, the J gene TRBJ2-5, with 7 bases identical to TRBD1. CDR1 SGDLS and CDR2 YYNGEE come from the germline V gene. V gave up 4 bases and J gave up 4 bases; unmatched junction bases: 4. The CDR3 length is 13 residues. CDR3 DNA sequence: TGTGCCAGCAGCCTGACAGGGACAGAGACCCAGTACTTC. It encodes CASSLTGTETQYF.

This chain joins TRBV27 and TRBJ2-1; 11 nucleotides match TRBD2. Looked up from germline, CDR1 is MNHEY and CDR2 is SMNVEV (reference sequence). The CDR3 spans 15 residues. Germline trimming cut 6 bases from V and 1 base from J; bases unmatched to any gene: 2. The CDR3 DNA follows: TGTGCCAGCAGCCCTAGCGGGGGGTCCTACAATGAGCAGTTCTTC. Translating gives CASSPSGGSYNEQFF.

The V and J genes are TRBV2 and TRBJ1-1; 10 nucleotides agree with TRBD1. Germline loops: CDR1 SNHLY, CDR2 FYNNEI. Losses at the gene ends were 4 bases for V and 11 bases for J; bases not matched to a gene: 10. The CDR3 is made up of 14 amino acids. Here the CDR3 DNA reads TGTGCCAGCAGTGCAAGACAGGGGGCTAGGGGGGCTTTCTTT. It translates to CASSARQGARGAFF.

The chain is built from TRBV4-1 and TRBJ1-1; the D gene is possibly TRBD1 (5 bases). The V and J ends lost 4 bases and 5 bases respectively, with 17 bases between them. Germline V gene data show CDR1 as MGHRA and CDR2 as YSYEKL. The CDR3 sequence is 15 residues long. CDR3 sequence (DNA): TGCGCCAGCAGCCTTTCGCCCAGGGTTGGGACTGAAGCTTTCTTT. Translating gives CASSLSPRVGTEAFF.

The V and J genes are TRBV2 and TRBJ1-5; D is possibly TRBD1 (6 bases). CDR1 SNHLY and CDR2 FYNNEI come from the germline V gene. The CDR3 consists of 15 residues. The V gene lost 1 base and the J gene lost 3 bases, with 10 bases spanning the gap. The CDR3 region has the DNA TGTGCCAGCAGTGAAGGGACAGCTTACAATCAGCCCCAGCATTTT. As protein: CASSEGTAYNQPQHF.

The genes are TRBV20-1 and TRBJ1-6, with 8 bases aligning to TRBD1. Germline values: CDR1 DFQATT, CDR2 SNEGSKA (reference sequence). J lost 7 bases, V lost 3 bases, and 8 bases had no gene match. The CDR3 loop spans 15 amino acids. This CDR3 is CSASRPDRANSPLHF. DNA for the CDR3: TGCAGTGCTAGTCGTCCGGACAGGGCAAATTCACCCCTCCACTTT.

The rearrangement uses TRBV10-3 and TRBJ1-6; TRBD1 matches at 10 bases. The V segment lost 6 bases and the J segment 9 bases; nucleotides outside the gene matches: 2. The germline V gene has CDR1 ENHRY and CDR2 SYGVKD. The CDR3 extends over 13 amino acids. The CDR3 loop reads CAIRDRGGSPLHF. CDR3 nucleotides: TGTGCCATCAGGGACAGGGGGGGTTCACCCCTCCACTTT.

The rearrangement joins TRBV7-9 to TRBJ2-2; 9 nucleotides match TRBD1. The J segment lost 7 bases and the V segment lost 4 bases, leaving 7 bases of the junction unmatched. The CDR3 has 15 residues. Germline CDR1 is SEHNR and CDR2 is FQNEAQ (reference sequence). The CDR3 protein is CASSSGQGWDGELFF. In DNA, the CDR3 is TGTGCCAGCAGCTCTGGACAGGGGTGGGACGGGGAGCTGTTTTTT.

The V call is TRBV7-9, the J call TRBJ1-3; 7 bases fit TRBD1. Looked up from germline, CDR1 is SEHNR and CDR2 is FQNEAQ (reference sequence). This CDR3 has 14 residues. The trim removed 6 bases at V and 5 bases at J, leaving 7 bases unmatched. CDR3 nucleotides: TGTGCCAGCAGATTCCAGGGGGGAAGAAACACCATATATTTT. As protein: CASRFQGGRNTIYF.

The chain carries TRBV7-2 and TRBJ2-1; 10 nucleotides line up with TRBD2. The germline V gene has CDR1 SGHTA and CDR2 FQGNSA. The CDR3 sequence is 18 residues long. The trim removed 0 bases at V and 2 bases at J, leaving 7 bases unmatched. The CDR3 coding sequence is TGTGCCAGCAGCTTAGCAGCCCCTCTAGCGGGGGCCTACAATGAGCAGTTCTTC. Its translation: CASSLAAPLAGAYNEQFF.

This clone was found a few times. The chain uses TRBV7-9 and TRBJ1-2, with D unclear. Germline-derived CDR1 and CDR2 are SEHNR and FQNEAQ (reference sequence). Trimming removed 5 bases from V and 4 bases from J, with 11 bases in between. The CDR3 loop spans 13 amino acids. The chain's CDR3 is CASSVVGPYGYTF. The CDR3 DNA is TGTGCCAGCAGCGTGGTTGGGCCCTATGGCTACACCTTC.

J is TRBJ1-3 and V is TRBV19; D unresolved. CDR1 is LNHDA, CDR2 SQIVND, per germline (reference sequence). V was cut by 6 bases and J by 0 bases, with 6 bases left in between. The CDR3 totals 13 residues. CDR3 region: CASRPSSGNTIYF. The CDR3 DNA reads as TGTGCCAGTAGGCCCAGCTCTGGAAACACCATATATTTT.

Written as DNA, the CDR3 is TGTGCCAGCAGCTTGTCCCCCGGGACAGGCTTGGTAGCCCTCCACTTT. It yields the protein CASSLSPGTGLVALHF. The V and J genes are TRBV5-5 and TRBJ1-6; 8 positions agree with TRBD1. The CDR3 sequence is 16 residues long. CDR1 SGHKS and CDR2 YYEKEE come from the germline V gene (reference sequence). Unmatched junction bases numbered 14, after V lost 1 base and J lost 14 bases.

The chain couples TRBV19 to TRBJ2-4; TRBD2 agrees at 7 bases. Germline assignment: CDR1 LNHDA and CDR2 SQIVND (reference sequence). With V trimmed by 11 bases and J by 7 bases, 11 bases remained unmatched. This CDR3 contains 13 residues. The CDR3 loop is CASRPGGGNIQYF. The DNA of the CDR3 is TGTGCCTCAAGGCCGGGGGGAGGCAACATTCAGTACTTC.

The J gene is TRBJ1-2, the V gene TRBV12-3 or TRBV12-4; TRBD1 matches at 11 bases. The V and J ends lost 4 bases and 6 bases, in that order; junction bases with no gene match: 1. CDR3 length: 13 amino acids. CDR3 nucleotide sequence: TGTGCCAGCAGTTGGGACAGGGGGAATGGCTACACCTTC. Translating gives CASSWDRGNGYTF.

The chain links TRBV4-1 to TRBJ1-5; D may be TRBD1 (6 bases). Germline V gene sequence: CDR1 MGHRA, CDR2 YSYEKL. The V and J ends lost 4 bases and 6 bases respectively, with 16 bases between them. This CDR3 is 15 amino acids long. The CDR3 sequence is CASSPIQGGIQPQHF. CDR3 nucleotide sequence: TGCGCCAGCAGCCCGATACAGGGTGGAATTCAGCCCCAGCATTTT.

This sequence joins TRBV11-2 and TRBJ1-3, with D possibly matching TRBD1 (5 bases). The germline V and J ends were trimmed by 3 bases and 1 base, with 7 bases remaining between them. The CDR3 covers 14 residues. Germline V CDR1 and CDR2: SGHAT, FQNNGV. The CDR3 DNA reads as TGTGCCAGCAGCTTTGGGGCATCTGGAAACACCATATATTTT. It is translated as CASSFGASGNTIYF.